The 19 T cell receptor beta chains in this list originate from one sample, sequenced in a study of T cell responses to AZD1222 COVID-19 vaccine. Here immunoSEQ multiplex PCR was the method, and the copy in TCRdb shows in-frame clones only, minus some. The sample includes roughly 81,000 clones, approximately 86% of them seen just once. Sequencing was performed on peripheral blood, taken on day 0 of AZD1222 vaccination. The receptors were sampled from an adult in good health.

The DNA of the CDR3 is TGTGCCAGCAGCTTGGCACAGGGGTCTTATAATTCACCCCTCCACTTT. Protein: CASSLAQGSYNSPLHF. The rearrangement uses TRBV5-6 and TRBJ1-6, with 7 bases that match TRBD1. Germline CDR1 reads SGHDT; CDR2 reads YYEEEE. After removal of 0 bases from V and 4 bases from J, the junction contained 4 bases not matched to a gene. The CDR3 contains 16 residues. The full variable domain, with the rest looked up from reference TRBV5-6 and TRBJ1-6, is DAGVTQSPTHLIKTRGQQVTLRCSPKSGHDTVSWYQQALGQGPQFIFQYYEEEERQRGNFPDRFSGHQFPNYSSELNVNALLLGDSALYLCASSLAQGSYNSPLHFGNGTRLTVT.

The chain is built from TRBV6-6 and TRBJ2-2; D gene ambiguous. The CDR3 is 13 amino acids. Trimming removed 2 bases from V and 0 bases from J, with 1 base in between. Germline CDR1 is MNHNY and CDR2 is SVGAGI (reference sequence). The CDR3, as DNA: TGTGCCAGCAGTTACACGAACACCGGGGAGCTGTTTTTT. It translates to CASSYTNTGELFF.

The chain links TRBV6-2 or TRBV6-3 to TRBJ2-2; D is tentatively TRBD1 or TRBD2 (5 bases each). The CDR3 sequence is 15 residues long. Germline CDR1 is MNHEY and CDR2 is SVGEGT. The germline V and J ends were trimmed by 4 bases and 0 bases, with 9 bases remaining between them. The CDR3 protein is CASSSGTTNTGELFF. As DNA, the CDR3 is TGTGCCAGCAGTTCCGGGACGACGAACACCGGGGAGCTGTTTTTT.

The chain recombines TRBV7-3 with TRBJ1-6; unclear D gene. Trimming pared 3 bases from V and 10 bases from J, leaving 22 bases between. CDR3 length: 17 residues. CDR1 and CDR2 (germline): SGHTA, FQGTGA. The CDR3 here is CASSLLGDPREVSPLHF. In DNA, the CDR3 is TGTGCCAGCAGCTTGTTAGGAGACCCAAGGGAGGTCTCACCCCTCCACTTT.

This clone turned up a few times. The chain carries TRBV7-2 and TRBJ1-1; TRBD1 might be the D (6 bases). The V and J ends lost 5 bases and 3 bases respectively, with 13 bases between them. From germline, CDR1 is SGHTA and CDR2 FQGNSA. The CDR3 contains 14 residues. The CDR3 sequence is CASSALGGDTEAFF. The CDR3 DNA sequence: TGTGCCAGCAGCGCCCTAGGGGGGGACACTGAAGCTTTCTTT. Together with reference TRBV7-2 and TRBJ1-1, the CDR3 gives the full variable domain: GAGVSQSPSNKVTEKGKDVELRCDPISGHTALYWYRQSLGQGLEFLIYFQGNSAPDKSGLPSDRFSAERTGGSVSTLTIQRTQQEDSAVYLCASSALGGDTEAFFGQGTRLTVV.

This clone has a handful of counts. The CDR3 DNA sequence: TGCGCCAGCAGCTTGGCTGGAGCGCGACTATACAATGAGCAGTTCTTC. It translates to CASSLAGARLYNEQFF. The J gene is TRBJ2-1, the V gene TRBV5-1; TRBD2 is a possible D gene (5 bases). Germline CDR1 SGHRS, CDR2 YFSETQ. The germline V and J ends were trimmed by 0 bases and 4 bases, with 14 bases remaining between them. The CDR3 covers 16 residues.

The chain has TRBV24-1 and TRBJ2-5, with 7 bases lining up with TRBD1. The CDR3 consists of 13 residues. Germline-derived CDR1 and CDR2 are KGHDR and SFDVKD. The V segment lost 7 bases and the J segment 1 base; nucleotides outside the gene matches: 2. The CDR3 is CATRGQAQETQYF. In DNA form, the CDR3 reads TGTGCCACCAGAGGACAGGCCCAAGAGACCCAGTACTTC.

This clone has only a few counts. The rearrangement joins TRBV7-8 to TRBJ2-7; 7 bases map to TRBD2. The CDR3 is 14 residues long. The germline gives CDR1 SGHVS, CDR2 FQNEAQ. Trimming at V came to 1 base and at J to 7 bases, leaving 7 bases not matched to a gene. CDR3 sequence (DNA): TGTGCCAGCAGCTTAGATGGGGGAGCGGGAGAGCAGTACTTC. This codes for CASSLDGGAGEQYF.

J is TRBJ1-1 and V is TRBV14; D is perhaps TRBD1 (6 bases). From germline, CDR1 is SGHDN and CDR2 FVKESK. Trimming removed 0 bases at V and 0 bases at J, with 11 bases between. The CDR3 has 16 residues. Written as DNA, the CDR3 is TGTGCCAGCAGCCAAGACTGGGGGCGGTTGAACACTGAAGCTTTCTTT. Its translation is CASSQDWGRLNTEAFF.

The rearrangement joins TRBV10-3 to TRBJ2-1; 7 bases match TRBD2. J lost 1 base, V lost 10 bases, and 19 bases had no gene match. This CDR3 is built from 18 residues. Germline-derived CDR1 and CDR2 are ENHRY and SYGVKD. The CDR3 here is CATSPGTSGNWSYNEQFF. Written as DNA, the CDR3 is TGTGCCACCAGCCCGGGGACCAGCGGGAATTGGTCCTACAATGAGCAGTTCTTC.

The gene calls are TRBV3-1 (or the pseudogene TRBV3-2) and TRBJ1-4; 8 nucleotides align to TRBD1. The trim removed 5 bases at V and 5 bases at J, leaving 10 bases unmatched. Germline CDR1 reads LGHDT; CDR2 reads YNNKEL (reference sequence). CDR3 size: 16 residues. The CDR3 bases are TGTGCCAGCAGCTCACACACAGGGGGACAGAATGAAAAACTGTTTTTT. The encoded protein is CASSSHTGGQNEKLFF.

This clone was picked up a small number of times. This chain joins TRBV19 and TRBJ1-1; D is undetermined. The CDR3 spans 14 residues. Looked up from germline, CDR1 is LNHDA and CDR2 is SQIVND (reference sequence). V shed 5 bases and J shed 0 bases, with 10 bases lying between them. The CDR3 loop reads CASSLTNMNTEAFF. The CDR3 nucleotides read TGTGCCAGTAGTTTGACCAACATGAACACTGAAGCTTTCTTT.

The V and J genes are TRBV7-9 and TRBJ1-4, with D possibly being TRBD1 (5 bases). The V gene lost 0 bases and the J gene lost 8 bases, with 19 bases spanning the gap. CDR3 size: 17 residues. In germline, CDR1 is SEHNR, CDR2 FQNEAQ (reference sequence). In nucleotides, the CDR3 is TGTGCCAGCAGCTTAGCGGGAGATTCAGGGCCAGGGGAAAAACTGTTTTTT. This codes for CASSLAGDSGPGEKLFF.

This chain joins TRBV18 and TRBJ2-5, with 7 bases matching TRBD2. The J call may be mistaken, given a closer DNA end match to TRBJ2-7. CDR1 and CDR2 from the germline V gene are KGHSH and LQKENI. The CDR3 extends over 16 amino acids. The CDR3 bases are TGTGCCAGCTCACCACGGTCCGGCGGGAGCTCCTACGAGCAGTACTTC. Translating gives CASSPRSGGSSYEQYF.

In its sample, this clone was seen once. The chain joins TRBV7-9 to TRBJ1-1; a possible D gene is TRBD1 (5 bases). The CDR3 consists of 14 residues. V lost 0 bases to trimming and J lost 7 bases, with 12 bases between them. The germline V gene encodes CDR1 SEHNR and CDR2 FQNEAQ (reference sequence). The CDR3 spells CASSLAGVGHEAFF. The CDR3 DNA follows: TGTGCCAGCAGCTTAGCGGGGGTAGGACATGAAGCTTTCTTT.

The genes are TRBV5-1 and TRBJ2-1; 9 bases are shared with TRBD1. The CDR3 consists of 16 residues. Per the germline V gene, CDR1 is SGHRS and CDR2 is YFSETQ. The ends lost 7 bases at V and 0 bases at J; junction bases unmatched: 8. CDR3 in DNA: TGCGCCAGCCGTCGTCCGGGACAGGGCTCCTACAATGAGCAGTTCTTC. Translated: CASRRPGQGSYNEQFF. The variable domain in full, completed from reference TRBV5-1 and TRBJ2-1, reads KAGVTQTPRYLIKTRGQQVTLSCSPISGHRSVSWYQQTPGQGLQFLFEYFSETQRNKGNFPGRFSGRQFSNSRSEMNVSTLELGDSALYLCASRRPGQGSYNEQFFGPGTRLTVL.

The rearrangement links TRBV7-8 to TRBJ1-5; 8 bases line up with TRBD1. The length of the CDR3 is 15 residues. Germline values: CDR1 SGHVS, CDR2 FQNEAQ. V lost 2 bases, J lost 6 bases, and 6 bases stayed unmatched. The CDR3 reads CASSLRQGAVQPQHF. The DNA for the CDR3 is TGTGCCAGCAGCTTAAGGCAGGGGGCAGTTCAGCCCCAGCATTTT.

J is TRBJ2-7 and V is TRBV3-1 (or the pseudogene TRBV3-2); D might be TRBD1 (6 bases). Per the germline V gene, CDR1 is LGHDT and CDR2 is YNNKEL (reference sequence). The V gene lost 4 bases and the J gene lost 4 bases, with 14 bases spanning the gap. This CDR3 comprises 14 residues. CDR3: CASSRDKILYEQYF. The CDR3 DNA reads TGTGCCAGCAGCCGGGACAAGATTCTTTACGAGCAGTACTTC.

The CDR3 is CASGLFGGTADTQYF. CDR3 sequence (DNA): TGTGCTAGTGGTTTGTTTGGAGGGACGGCAGATACGCAGTATTTT. The gene calls are TRBV12-5 and TRBJ2-3; possibly TRBD2 for D (6 bases). CDR3 length: 15 amino acids. Germline values: CDR1 LGHNT, CDR2 FRNRAP. V lost 2 bases, J lost 4 bases, and 13 bases lay in between.